This T cell receptor beta chain emerged from a study of PD-1 blockade in classical Hodgkin lymphoma. This CDR3 has 16 amino acids. Germline V gene sequence: CDR1 MDHEN, CDR2 SYDVKM. The junction had 12 bases not matched to a gene; V was cut back by 5 bases and J by 6 bases. Each and every patient relapsed after autologous stem cell transplantation, and patients got differing brentuximab vedotin exposure. The study purified CD4+ T cells from thawed PBMCs using magnetic negative selection. Repertoires were generated with immunoSEQ multiplex PCR, while TCRdb's copy carries only in-frame clones and drops some. The sample holds about 12,000 clones, more than 65% seen once. Remarks on this clone: Its antigen is not known.

Overall study results and limits: Whereas CD4+ TCR diversity had risen significantly by C4D1, CD8+ TCR diversity had not. Patients newly diagnosed and complete responders had comparable baseline diversity. Those patients who began receiving nivolumab less than 1 year after ASCT had lower diversity, and they were excluded.

This material consisted of CD4+ T cells from blood, taken at baseline. The chain couples TRBV28 to TRBJ1-2; the match to TRBD1 covers 10 bases. The source of this sequence is a human donor with classical Hodgkin lymphoma. CDR3 in amino acids: CASSQVTGQGRDGYTF. CDR3 sequence (DNA): TGTGCCAGCAGTCAGGTAACGGGACAGGGGAGAGATGGCTACACCTTC.